The TCR beta chain described here comes from a study of blood T cell repertoires in COVID-19. Study-wide background: Samples came from the United States, Italy and Spain, spanning acute and convalescent COVID-19.

Study processing details: Amplification of reference gene primers was used by the study to estimate nucleated cell counts. Profiled with immunoSEQ multiplex PCR; TCRdb holds only in-frame clones, not every one. V, J and clone size are those of that table, while D and trimming were read from the DNA. In the table there are about 120,000 clones, approximately 84% of which are singletons. The CDR3 loop spans 16 amino acids. Trimming removed 6 bases from V and 1 base from J, with 18 bases in between. Germline CDR1 reads WSHSY; CDR2 reads SAAADI. The chain joins TRBV10-2 to TRBJ1-1; D might be TRBD1 (5 bases). The sequenced sample was peripheral blood. This sequence was found in a man between 70 and 80 years old with acute or convalescent COVID-19. The CDR3 coding sequence is TGCGCCAGCAGGGCTACCGACAGAATCCAGAACACTGAAGCTTTCTTT. Translation gives CASRATDRIQNTEAFF.